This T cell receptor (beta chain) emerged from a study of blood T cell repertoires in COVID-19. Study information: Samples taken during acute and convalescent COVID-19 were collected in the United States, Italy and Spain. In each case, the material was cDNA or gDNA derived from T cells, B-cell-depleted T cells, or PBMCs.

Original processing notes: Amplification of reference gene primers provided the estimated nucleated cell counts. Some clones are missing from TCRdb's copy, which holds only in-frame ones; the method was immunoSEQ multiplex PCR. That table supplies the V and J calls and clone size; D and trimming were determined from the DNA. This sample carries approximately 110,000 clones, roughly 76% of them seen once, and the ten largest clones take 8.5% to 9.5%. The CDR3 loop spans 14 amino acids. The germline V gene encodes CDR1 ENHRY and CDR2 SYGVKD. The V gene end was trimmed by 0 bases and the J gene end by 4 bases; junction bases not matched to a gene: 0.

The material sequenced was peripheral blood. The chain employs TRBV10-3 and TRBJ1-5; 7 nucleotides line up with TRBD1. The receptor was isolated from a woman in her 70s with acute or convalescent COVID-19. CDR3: CAISESGQNQPQHF. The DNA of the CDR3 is TGTGCCATCAGTGAGTCGGGACAGAATCAGCCCCAGCATTTT.